These 19 T cell receptor beta chains share one sample of origin, sequenced in a study of cytomegalovirus exposure and HLA in healthy donors. The PCR ran on 60 Vbeta and 13 Jbeta primers. The method was immunoSEQ multiplex PCR; TCRdb's version includes in-frame clones alone and lacks a portion of them. The table has 90,000 to 110,000 clones, 75% to 85% seen once. Sequencing used PBMCs. Every receptor here comes from a man in his late teens or twenties in good health and CMV-seronegative.

V usage is TRBV6-5 and J usage is TRBJ2-1, with 12 bases fitting TRBD2. Trimming took 5 bases from V and 6 from J; bases not matched to a gene: 5. The CDR3 totals 15 residues. Germline-derived CDR1 and CDR2 are MNHEY and SVGAGI. The CDR3 loop is CASSPTSGSTNEQFF. The CDR3 DNA reads TGTGCCAGCAGTCCGACTAGCGGGAGTACCAATGAGCAGTTCTTC.

The J gene is TRBJ1-2, the V gene TRBV30, with D uncertain. This CDR3 region has 15 residues. Germline-derived CDR1 and CDR2 are GTSNPN and SVGIG (reference sequence). Trimming cost V 0 bases and J 8 bases, with 19 bases left between them. CDR3 coding DNA: TGTGCCTGGAGTGTACTTTGGAGGGAGTCGAACGGCTACACCTTC. Its protein product is CAWSVLWRESNGYTF.

V usage is TRBV7-9 and J usage is TRBJ2-7, with 10 positions matching TRBD2. The CDR3 spans 15 residues. From germline, CDR1 is SEHNR and CDR2 FQNEAQ (reference sequence). Trimming at V came to 5 bases and at J to 7 bases, leaving 11 bases not matched to a gene. CDR3 coding DNA: TGTGCCAGCAGCCCCCGGGGGGCTAGCGGGAGTGAGCAGTACTTC. Protein product: CASSPRGASGSEQYF.

The CDR3 DNA is TGTGCCAGCAGCTTACCAGGACTGCCTGAAGCTTTCTTT. Protein sequence: CASSLPGLPEAFF. The chain is built from TRBV11-2 and TRBJ1-1; no reliable D call. Trimming removed 2 bases at V and 6 bases at J, with 10 bases between. Germline V gives CDR1 SGHAT, CDR2 FQNNGV. This CDR3 spans 13 amino acids.

This chain joins TRBV27 and TRBJ1-4; D is unresolved. V was shortened by 3 bases and J by 0 bases, with 20 bases between the two germline ends. The CDR3 sequence is 19 residues long. In germline, CDR1 is MNHEY, CDR2 SMNVEV (reference sequence). This CDR3 is CASSFSGVITPSTNEKLFF. The CDR3 nucleotides are TGTGCCAGCAGTTTCTCTGGTGTTATAACACCATCAACTAATGAAAAACTGTTTTTT.

The V gene is TRBV5-8, the J gene TRBJ2-7; 7 nucleotides align to TRBD1. V lost 3 bases and J lost 4; bases outside the gene matches: 16. Per the germline V gene, CDR1 is SGHTS and CDR2 is YDEGEE. This CDR3 region has 17 residues. The CDR3 region is CASSSNRGMGFRYEQYF. The CDR3 coding sequence is TGTGCCAGCAGCTCTAACAGGGGAATGGGGTTTAGGTACGAGCAGTACTTC.

The J gene is TRBJ2-7, the V gene TRBV28; D possibly corresponds to TRBD2 (5 bases). Trimming removed 6 bases from V and 3 bases from J, with 21 bases in between. This CDR3 is built from 16 residues. The V gene's germline CDR1 is MDHEN and CDR2 SYDVKM. CDR3 in amino acids: CASRLSGGLGFYEQYF. As DNA, the CDR3 is TGTGCCAGCAGGCTGAGCGGTGGGTTGGGGTTCTACGAGCAGTACTTC. Full variable domain (missing parts from reference TRBV28 and TRBJ2-7): DVKVTQSSRYLVKRTGEKVFLECVQDMDHENMFWYRQDPGLGLRLIYFSYDVKMKEKGDIPEGYSVSREKKERFSLILESASTNQTSMYLCASRLSGGLGFYEQYFGPGTRLTVT.

This clone was seen just once. This sequence joins TRBV27 and TRBJ2-4; TRBD2 aligns across 12 bases. The CDR3 contains 20 residues. V dropped 5 bases and J dropped 3; count of bases not matched to a gene: 17. Germline values: CDR1 MNHEY, CDR2 SMNVEV (reference sequence). The CDR3 region has the DNA TGTGCCAGCAGTCCGTGGACTAGCGGGATCACCCGCATGGTCAAAAACATTCAGTACTTC. This codes for CASSPWTSGITRMVKNIQYF.

The V gene is TRBV7-9, the J gene TRBJ2-2; 12 nucleotides match TRBD2. CDR1 is SEHNR, CDR2 FQNEAQ, per germline (reference sequence). Trimming cost V 8 bases and J 3 bases; bases outside gene matches: 4. This CDR3 spans 15 amino acids. The CDR3 sequence is CASRTSGIYTGELFF. In DNA form, the CDR3 reads TGTGCCAGCCGGACTAGCGGGATATACACCGGGGAGCTGTTTTTT.

J is TRBJ2-2 and V is TRBV10-2; 9 bases match TRBD2. The CDR3 is made up of 15 amino acids. Germline CDR1 and CDR2: WSHSY and SAAADI. V was clipped by 4 bases and J by 5 bases; unmatched bases: 5. The CDR3 loop is CASSVVAGVTGELFF. For the CDR3, the DNA is TGCGCCAGCAGTGTCGTAGCGGGAGTAACCGGGGAGCTGTTTTTT.

The J gene is TRBJ1-1, the V gene TRBV25-1; D not resolved. The CDR3 spans 16 residues. Trimming took 0 bases from V and 5 from J, leaving 16 bases between them. From germline, CDR1 is MGHDK and CDR2 SYGVNS. In nucleotides, the CDR3 is TGTGCCAGCAGTGAATATGGCGGCATCCTCCAGACTGAAGCTTTCTTT. It encodes CASSEYGGILQTEAFF.

This clone appeared once. The chain couples TRBV6-5 to TRBJ2-7, with D maybe TRBD1 (5 bases). This CDR3 is built from 15 residues. V was cut by 0 bases and J by 2 bases, with 11 bases left in between. Germline CDR1 MNHEY, CDR2 SVGAGI. The CDR3 nucleotides are TGTGCCAGCAGTTACTCGAGGCAGGGCACCTACGAGCAGTACTTC. This sequence encodes CASSYSRQGTYEQYF.

This clone came up once. V usage is TRBV28 and J usage is TRBJ2-5, with D possibly being TRBD2 (7 bases). The length of the CDR3 is 15 residues. The germline V and J ends were trimmed by 3 bases and 5 bases, with 16 bases remaining between them. CDR1 and CDR2 from the germline V gene are MDHEN and SYDVKM. The chain's CDR3 is CASSFSGRGGETQYF. The CDR3 DNA reads TGTGCCAGCAGTTTCAGCGGCAGGGGAGGGGAGACCCAGTACTTC.

This clone showed up just once. The chain is built from TRBV11-1 and TRBJ2-7; perhaps TRBD1 as D (5 bases). Germline V gene sequence: CDR1 SGHAT, CDR2 FQDESV (reference sequence). The CDR3 is 16 amino acids. Deletions cut 2 bases from V and 2 bases from J, with 16 bases between. The chain's CDR3 is CASSLNLNKGPYEQYF. The DNA for the CDR3 is TGTGCCAGCAGCTTAAATCTAAATAAGGGGCCCTACGAGCAGTACTTC.

This clone was observed a single time. V usage is TRBV5-5 and J usage is TRBJ2-7, with TRBD1 matching over 8 bases. CDR3 length equals 13 residues. Germline CDR1 and CDR2: SGHKS and YYEKEE (reference sequence). J gave up 6 bases and V 4 bases, and 6 bases lay outside the gene matches. In DNA, the CDR3 is TGTGCCAGCAGCCCCCAGGGGGCGGGCGAGCAGTACTTC. This encodes CASSPQGAGEQYF.

The chain recombines TRBV25-1 with TRBJ1-1; D is undetermined. Looked up from germline, CDR1 is MGHDK and CDR2 is SYGVNS. The V end lost 4 bases, the J end lost 0 bases, and 9 bases lay between the germline ends. The CDR3 spans 14 residues. DNA for the CDR3: TGTGCCAGCAGTGCCTCGGTGGTGAACACTGAAGCTTTCTTT. The encoded protein is CASSASVVNTEAFF.

Only a few counts were recorded for this clone. The rearrangement links TRBV4-3 to TRBJ1-1; TRBD1 aligns across 9 bases. CDR1 and CDR2 from the germline V gene are LGHNA and YSLEER. V gave up 4 bases and J gave up 9 bases; unmatched junction bases: 15. The CDR3 covers 16 residues. In DNA, the CDR3 is TGCGCCAGCAGCCCTTATACCGGGACAGGGCGAATAAAAGCTTTCTTT. It specifies CASSPYTGTGRIKAFF.

The V and J genes are TRBV28 and TRBJ1-4; D gene ambiguous. Germline CDR1 MDHEN, CDR2 SYDVKM. The V end was cut by 7 bases, the J end by 5 bases, with 11 bases between. CDR3 length: 13 residues. DNA of the CDR3: TGTGCCAGCACCCCGGGAGAGAATGAAAAACTGTTTTTT. It translates to CASTPGENEKLFF. Full variable domain (remainder filled in from reference TRBV28 and TRBJ1-4): DVKVTQSSRYLVKRTGEKVFLECVQDMDHENMFWYRQDPGLGLRLIYFSYDVKMKEKGDIPEGYSVSREKKERFSLILESASTNQTSMYLCASTPGENEKLFFGSGTQLSVL.

V gene TRBV7-9 combines with J gene TRBJ2-5, with 7 nucleotides matching TRBD1. The J call is uncertain, as TRBJ2-7 better fits the DNA end. CDR3 length: 14 amino acids. CDR1 SEHNR and CDR2 FQNEAQ come from the germline V gene (reference sequence). CDR3 residues: CASSPWDSAYEQYF. CDR3 in DNA: TGTGCCAGCAGCCCGTGGGACAGCGCCTACGAGCAGTACTTC.